These 13 T cell receptor beta chains originate from one sample sequenced in a study of shared clonotypes between healthy human individuals. Measured with immunoSEQ multiplex PCR; TCRdb has only the in-frame clones, and not every one. The sample carries about 190,000 clones, approximately 70% recorded once. Source material: memory CD4+ T cells sorted from blood. Subset reported: CD45RA-negative fraction. The receptor set was obtained from a young man in good health.

The CDR3 DNA reads as TGTGCCACCACGGGACAAGGGAAGAACGAGCAGTACTTC. Its translation: CATTGQGKNEQYF. The chain combines TRBV27 with TRBJ2-7; weak D call: TRBD1 (6 bases). This CDR3 contains 13 residues. Trimming cost V 10 bases and J 5 bases, with 18 bases left between them. The germline CDR1 and CDR2 sequences are MNHEY and SMNVEV (reference sequence).

The chain has TRBV11-3 and TRBJ2-2; D gene ambiguous. Germline V gene data show CDR1 as SGHNT and CDR2 as YENEEA. V was pared by 1 base and J by 8 bases, with 14 bases between. The CDR3 contains 15 residues. CDR3 sequence (DNA): TGTGCCAGCAGCTTAGGAGGATCTTCTGGGGGGGAGCTGTTTTTT. Translated: CASSLGGSSGGELFF.

The chain uses TRBV11-3 and TRBJ2-2; 8 bases map to TRBD2. Germline-derived CDR1 and CDR2 are SGHNT and YENEEA. The junction had 5 bases not matched to a gene; V was cut back by 6 bases and J by 2 bases. This CDR3 is 15 amino acids long. The DNA of the CDR3 is TGTGCCAGCAGTACTAGCGGAGTTAACACCGGGGAGCTGTTTTTT. This codes for CASSTSGVNTGELFF. Using reference TRBV11-3 and TRBJ2-2 for the parts outside the CDR3, the full variable domain is EAGVVQSPRYKIIEKKQPVAFWCNPISGHNTLYWYLQNLGQGPELLIRYENEEAVDDSQLPKDRFSAERLKGVDSTLKIQPAELGDSAVYLCASSTSGVNTGELFFGEGSRLTVL.

This sequence joins TRBV5-1 and TRBJ1-4, with 7 bases matching TRBD1. This CDR3 has 15 amino acids. Trimming removed 5 bases from V and 8 bases from J; junction bases left unmatched: 12. From germline, CDR1 is SGHRS and CDR2 YFSETQ. The CDR3 is CASRTGQIPGEKLFF. CDR3 nucleotide sequence: TGCGCCAGCAGGACGGGACAGATCCCGGGAGAAAAACTGTTTTTT. The full variable domain, its missing parts supplied by reference TRBV5-1 and TRBJ1-4, is KAGVTQTPRYLIKTRGQQVTLSCSPISGHRSVSWYQQTPGQGLQFLFEYFSETQRNKGNFPGRFSGRQFSNSRSEMNVSTLELGDSALYLCASRTGQIPGEKLFFGSGTQLSVL.

This clone occurred a few times. The chain links TRBV5-6 to TRBJ1-5; no definite D call. Germline V gene sequence: CDR1 SGHDT, CDR2 YYEEEE. There are 12 residues in the CDR3. V was clipped by 1 base and J by 5 bases, with 4 bases between them. CDR3 loop: CASSLQDQPQHF. The CDR3 DNA is TGTGCCAGCAGCTTGCAGGATCAGCCCCAGCATTTT.

The V gene is TRBV7-9, the J gene TRBJ1-2; D gene uncertain. Trimming took 3 bases from V and 2 from J, leaving 16 bases between them. This CDR3 contains 16 residues. Looked up from germline, CDR1 is SEHNR and CDR2 is FQNEAQ (reference sequence). CDR3 nucleotides: TGTGCCAGCAGCTTGGATCCCCTCCACAAGAACTATGGCTACACCTTC. It specifies CASSLDPLHKNYGYTF. Drawing the rest from reference TRBV7-9 and TRBJ1-2, the complete variable domain is DTGVSQNPRHKITKRGQNVTFRCDPISEHNRLYWYRQTLGQGPEFLTYFQNEAQLEKSRLLSDRFSAERPKGSFSTLEIQRTEQGDSAMYLCASSLDPLHKNYGYTFGSGTRLTVV.

This chain links TRBV28 with TRBJ2-1; D is perhaps TRBD2 (5 bases). Germline lookup yields CDR1 MDHEN and CDR2 SYDVKM. CDR3 length: 14 residues. Between the trimmed V and J ends, which lost 1 base and 13 bases, there was a span of 17 bases. This CDR3 is CASSLSGDPKKQFF. CDR3 DNA: TGTGCCAGCAGTTTATCCGGGGATCCCAAGAAACAGTTCTTC.

This clone appeared a few times. This chain links TRBV6-1 with TRBJ1-1, with D possibly TRBD1 on 5 matching bases. Germline CDR1 is MNHNS and CDR2 is SASEGT. Trimming stripped 1 base from V and 2 bases from J, with 23 bases between. The CDR3 runs to 19 residues. This CDR3 reads CASSEVVWERTGRNTEAFF. In DNA, the CDR3 is TGTGCCAGCAGTGAAGTTGTGTGGGAGCGAACAGGTCGTAACACTGAAGCTTTCTTT.

V gene TRBV5-1 combines with J gene TRBJ2-2, with TRBD1 as a possible D gene (6 bases). CDR3 length equals 15 residues. Trimming shortened V by 1 base and J by 2 bases, and 9 bases separated the two germline ends. Germline CDR1 SGHRS, CDR2 YFSETQ. The CDR3 protein is CASSLLQGNTGELFF. As DNA, the CDR3 is TGCGCCAGCAGCTTGCTACAGGGCAACACCGGGGAGCTGTTTTTT.

The chain uses TRBV27 and TRBJ2-7; D is tentatively TRBD1 or TRBD2 (5 bases each). The V gene's germline CDR1 is MNHEY and CDR2 SMNVEV (reference sequence). This CDR3 contains 16 residues. The ends were cut back, 3 bases at V and 2 bases at J, with 17 bases in the middle. The CDR3 sequence: CASSFSSGDPTYEQYF. In DNA form, the CDR3 reads TGTGCCAGCAGTTTCTCATCCGGGGACCCAACCTACGAGCAGTACTTC.

The V gene is TRBV4-2, the J gene TRBJ2-7; 8 nucleotides align to TRBD2. The CDR3 spans 16 residues. J gave up 0 bases and V 4 bases, and 8 bases lay outside the gene matches. Germline-derived CDR1 and CDR2 are LGHNA and YNFKEQ. CDR3 in amino acids: CASSREDGRASYEQYF. For the CDR3, the DNA is TGTGCCAGCAGCCGAGAGGACGGGAGGGCCTCCTACGAGCAGTACTTC.

This clone was seen many times. This chain uses TRBV7-9 with TRBJ2-7; TRBD2 might be the D (7 bases). CDR1 is SEHNR and CDR2 is FQNEAQ in the germline V gene (reference sequence). CDR3 length equals 15 residues. Trimming cost V 6 bases and J 1 base, with 16 bases left between them. The CDR3 region is CASSKLGGDSYEQYF. The CDR3 DNA reads as TGTGCCAGCAGTAAATTAGGGGGGGATTCCTACGAGCAGTACTTC.

The J gene is TRBJ2-7, the V gene TRBV6-1, with TRBD1 matching over 8 bases. Germline-derived CDR1 and CDR2 are MNHNS and SASEGT. The V gene end was trimmed by 2 bases and the J gene end by 5 bases; junction bases not matched to a gene: 8. The CDR3 has 15 amino acids. The CDR3 here is CASSEKRQGIDEQYF. The CDR3 nucleotides are TGTGCCAGCAGTGAAAAGAGACAGGGGATCGACGAGCAGTACTTC.